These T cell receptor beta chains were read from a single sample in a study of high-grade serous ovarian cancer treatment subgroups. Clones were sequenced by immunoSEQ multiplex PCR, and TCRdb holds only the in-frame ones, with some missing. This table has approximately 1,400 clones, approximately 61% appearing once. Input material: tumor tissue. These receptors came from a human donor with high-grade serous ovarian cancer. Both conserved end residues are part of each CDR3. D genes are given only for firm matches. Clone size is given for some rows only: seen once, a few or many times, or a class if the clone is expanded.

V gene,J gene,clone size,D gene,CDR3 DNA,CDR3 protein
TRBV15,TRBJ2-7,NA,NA,TGTGCCACCAGCAGATTGGGACTGCCCTACGAGCAGTACTTC,CATSRLGLPYEQYF
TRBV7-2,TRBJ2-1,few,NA,TGTGCCAGCAGCCGGTTCGGTAATGAGCAGTTCTTC,CASSRFGNEQFF
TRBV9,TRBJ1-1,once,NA,TGTGCCAGCAGCGTAGGAGCAGGGGCGGCCACTGAAGCTTTCTTT,CASSVGAGAATEAFF
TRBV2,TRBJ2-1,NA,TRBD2,TGTGCCAGCAGTGAAGCGGTTAGGGCGGGAGGTTTTAATGAGCAGTTCTTC,CASSEAVRAGGFNEQFF
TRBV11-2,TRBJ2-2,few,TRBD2,TGTGCCAGCAGCTTATACTCAGCGGGAGTCGGCGCCGGGGAGCTGTTTTTT,CASSLYSAGVGAGELFF
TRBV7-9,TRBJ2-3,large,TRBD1,TGTGCCAGCAGCCAAGGGACAGAGAGCACAGATACGCAGTATTTT,CASSQGTESTDTQYF
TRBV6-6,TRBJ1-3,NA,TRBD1,TGTGCCTGCTACCCGGGACAGACTTCTGGAAACACCATATATTTT,CACYPGQTSGNTIYF
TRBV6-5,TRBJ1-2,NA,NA,TGTGCCAGCAACGACGGGGGCACCGGCTATGGCTACACCTTC,CASNDGGTGYGYTF
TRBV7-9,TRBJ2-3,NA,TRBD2,TGTGCCAGCAGCCCGGGACTAGCGGACACAGATACGCAGTATTTT,CASSPGLADTDTQYF
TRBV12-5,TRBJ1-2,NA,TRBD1,TGTGCTAGTGGGCCAGGACAGGGGGCGGACTATGGCTACACCTTC,CASGPGQGADYGYTF
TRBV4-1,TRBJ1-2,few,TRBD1,TGCGCCAGCAGGGGGGAGGGGGCAAGAGGCTACACCTTC,CASRGEGARGYTF
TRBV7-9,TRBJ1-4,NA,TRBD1,TGTGCCAGCAGCTGGACAGGTGCCGGAGGTGAAAAACTGTTTTTT,CASSWTGAGGEKLFF
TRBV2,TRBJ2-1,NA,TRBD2,TGTGCCAGCAGAAGGACTAGCGGGGTCGGCGAGCAGTTCTTC,CASRRTSGVGEQFF
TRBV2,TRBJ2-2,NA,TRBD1,TGTGCCAGCAGTGGACAGGGAACGGGAAGTGGCGGGGAGCTGTTTTTT,CASSGQGTGSGGELFF
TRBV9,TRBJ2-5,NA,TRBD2,TGTGCCAGCAGCGTAGCTGCGGGAGGGCCTTGGGAGACCCAGTACTTC,CASSVAAGGPWETQYF
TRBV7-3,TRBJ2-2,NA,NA,TGTGCCAGCAGCCCCCTCGGGGGCAACACCGGGGAGCTGTTTTTT,CASSPLGGNTGELFF
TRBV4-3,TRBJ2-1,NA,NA,TGCGCCAGCAGCCAAAGTAGCAGGGTGAATGAGCAGTTCTTC,CASSQSSRVNEQFF
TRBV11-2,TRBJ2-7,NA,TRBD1,TGTGCCAGCAGCCGGGACAGCTACGAGCAGTACTTC,CASSRDSYEQYF
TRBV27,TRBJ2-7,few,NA,TGTGCCAGCAAAAATACCGAGGGACGAGCGGGCTTCGAGCAGTACTTC,CASKNTEGRAGFEQYF
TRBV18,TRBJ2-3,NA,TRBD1,TGTGCCAGCTCACGGACAGGGGCGAGCACAGATACGCAGTATTTT,CASSRTGASTDTQYF
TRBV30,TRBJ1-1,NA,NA,TGTGCCTGGAGAGAGCAGGTGAACACTGAAGCTTTCTTT,CAWREQVNTEAFF
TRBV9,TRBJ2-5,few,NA,TGTGCCAGCAGCCCCCACCCCGACCAAGAGACCCAGTACTTC,CASSPHPDQETQYF
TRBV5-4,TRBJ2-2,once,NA,TGTGCCAGCAGCTTAGGGTCCTCCGTGACCGGGGAGCTGTTTTTT,CASSLGSSVTGELFF
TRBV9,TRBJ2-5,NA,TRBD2,TGTGCCAGCAGCGTATCTAGCGGGGGGGCCCAAGAGACCCAGTACTTC,CASSVSSGGAQETQYF
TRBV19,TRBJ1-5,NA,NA,TGTGCCAGTAGGAGAGGGTGGGGTGGAAATCAGCCCCAGCATTTT,CASRRGWGGNQPQHF
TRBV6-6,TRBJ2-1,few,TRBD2,TGTGCCAGCAGTTTGCAACTAGCGGGGGGCCCCGAGCAGTTCTTC,CASSLQLAGGPEQFF
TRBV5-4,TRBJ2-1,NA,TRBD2,TGTGCCAGCAGCTTGGATAGCGGGGCTTACAATGAGCAGTTCTTC,CASSLDSGAYNEQFF
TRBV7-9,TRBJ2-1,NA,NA,TGTGCCAGCAGCTTAATTGGGTCCTACAATGAGCAGTTCTTC,CASSLIGSYNEQFF
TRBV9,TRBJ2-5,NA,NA,TGTGCCAGCAGCCCTCACCCCGACCAAGAGACCCAGTACTTC,CASSPHPDQETQYF
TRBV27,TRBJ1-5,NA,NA,TGTGCCAGCAGTTTACAGGGGTGGCAGCCCCAGCATTTT,CASSLQGWQPQHF
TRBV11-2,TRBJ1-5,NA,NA,TGTGCCAGCAGCTTACCCCTAACGGGAGTTAATAATAGCAATCAGCCCCAGCATTTT,CASSLPLTGVNNSNQPQHF
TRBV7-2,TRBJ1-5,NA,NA,TGTGCCAGCAGCTTAGCCTTCGGGCTCCGGCGCAATCAGCCCCAGCATTTT,CASSLAFGLRRNQPQHF
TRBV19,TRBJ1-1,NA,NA,TGTGCCAGTACCTCTCTCCAGGGGAACACTGAAGCTTTCTTT,CASTSLQGNTEAFF
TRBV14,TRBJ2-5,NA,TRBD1,TGTGCCAGCAGCCAAGGGGACAGGTCAACCCGCCAAGAGACCCAGTACTTC,CASSQGDRSTRQETQYF
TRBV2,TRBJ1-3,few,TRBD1,TGTGCCAGCAGTGCCAGACAGGGAATGTTCTCTGGAAACACCATATATTTT,CASSARQGMFSGNTIYF
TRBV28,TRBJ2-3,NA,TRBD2,TGTGCCAGCACGTCCGGGACTAAAAGCACAGATACGCAGTATTTT,CASTSGTKSTDTQYF
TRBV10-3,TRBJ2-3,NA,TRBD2,TGTGCCATCAAACAGCGGGAGGACACAGATACGCAGTATTTT,CAIKQREDTDTQYF
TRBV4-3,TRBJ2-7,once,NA,TGCGCCAGCAGCCAAGATTTGGGGTCCTACGAGCAGTACTTC,CASSQDLGSYEQYF
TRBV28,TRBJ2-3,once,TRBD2,TGTGCCAGCAGTTTATTCCGACTAGCGGTACGAACTCACGCGCGCACAGATACGCAGTATTTT,CASSLFRLAVRTHARTDTQYF
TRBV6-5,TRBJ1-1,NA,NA,TGTGCCAGCAGTTCCCTTCCCGGCACTGAAGCTTTCTTT,CASSSLPGTEAFF
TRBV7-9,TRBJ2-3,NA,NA,TGTGCCAGCAGCCGACGACCTTTGGCGATCCGCACAGATACGCAGTATTTT,CASSRRPLAIRTDTQYF
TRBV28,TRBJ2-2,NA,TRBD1,TGTGCCAGCAGTCAATTCGGGACAGGGACCCCCGGGGAGCTGTTTTTT,CASSQFGTGTPGELFF
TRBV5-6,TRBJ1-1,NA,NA,TGTGCCAGCAGCTTGGGAGCGGATACTGAAGCTTTCTTT,CASSLGADTEAFF
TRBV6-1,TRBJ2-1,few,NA,TGTGCCAGCATAGGGCGGGATTGGAATGAGCAGTTCTTC,CASIGRDWNEQFF
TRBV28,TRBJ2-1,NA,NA,TGTGCCAGCAGGCAGGGAACCTCCTACAATGAGCAGTTCTTC,CASRQGTSYNEQFF
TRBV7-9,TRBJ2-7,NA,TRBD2,TGTGCCAGCAGCCGAATCGGACTAGCGGGATCCTACGAGCAGTACTTC,CASSRIGLAGSYEQYF
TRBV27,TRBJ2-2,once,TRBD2,TGTGCCAGCAGCCTCAGACTAGCGGGGAACACCGGGGAGCTGTTTTTT,CASSLRLAGNTGELFF
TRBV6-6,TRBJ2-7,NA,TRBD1,TGTGCCACCCAGCAGGGACAGGGGGTCGCCTACGAGCAGTACTTC,CATQQGQGVAYEQYF
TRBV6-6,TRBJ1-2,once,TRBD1,TGTGCCAGCAGTCGACAGGGGGAGGACTATGGCTACACCTTC,CASSRQGEDYGYTF
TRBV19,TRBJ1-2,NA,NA,TGTGCGGTGGAGGCTGACGCTTACTATGGCTACACCTTC,CAVEADAYYGYTF
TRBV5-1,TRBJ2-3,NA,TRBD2,TGCGCCAGCAGCCTTAGCGGGGGCTTCAACACAGATACGCAGTATTTT,CASSLSGGFNTDTQYF
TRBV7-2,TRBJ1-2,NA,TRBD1,TGTGCCAGCAGCTTATTTGGGACAGGATCTAACTATGGCTACACCTTC,CASSLFGTGSNYGYTF
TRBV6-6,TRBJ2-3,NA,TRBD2,TGTGCCAGCAGAAACCAGCGGGGGCGCACAGATACGCAGTATTTT,CASRNQRGRTDTQYF
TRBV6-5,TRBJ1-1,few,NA,TGTGCCAGCAGTTACGAGTCTTGGGGGGGCCGCCCGGAAGCTTTCTTT,CASSYESWGGRPEAFF
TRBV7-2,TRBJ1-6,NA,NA,TGTGCCAGCAGCTTAGAAATTTCACCCCTCCACTTT,CASSLEISPLHF
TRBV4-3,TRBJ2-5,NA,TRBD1,TGCGCCAGCAGCCAAGAAGTAGGGGGCGCCAAGACCCAGTACTTC,CASSQEVGGAKTQYF
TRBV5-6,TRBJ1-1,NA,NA,TGTGTCAGCAGCTACCCACAGGCGAACACTGAAGCTTTCTTT,CVSSYPQANTEAFF
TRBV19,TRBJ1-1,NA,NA,TGTGCCAGTAACCACTTCGCGATGAACACTGAAGCTTTCTTT,CASNHFAMNTEAFF
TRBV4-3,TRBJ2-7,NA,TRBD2,TGCGCCAGCAGCCAAGGATCCCCTCTAGCGGGGGGGCCGGAGTACGAGCAGTACTTC,CASSQGSPLAGGPEYEQYF